This TCR beta chain is from a study of T-cell memory formation after mild COVID-19. 5'RACE primed from the constant segment yielded TCR alpha and TCR beta cDNA libraries bearing sample barcodes and UMIs. TCRdb itself ran the 5' RACE reads through MiXCR, one entry per CDR3 protein. Found here are about 270,000 distinct CDR3 sequences, approximately 18% of them singletons; the top ten hold roughly 23%. Germline loops: CDR1 SEHNR, CDR2 FQNEAQ (reference sequence). CDR3 length equals 15 residues. V was pared by 1 base and J by 5 bases, with 14 bases between. The J gene is TRBJ1-2, the V gene TRBV7-9; no reliable D call. Sequencing input: PBMCs or a T cell subset sorted from them (not recorded which). The sequence was obtained from a man between 18 and 35 years old who had mild COVID-19 (a few samples of this study predate the infection). Cell type and time point are not known. CDR3 in amino acids: CASSLVMQAPYGYTF. The CDR3 DNA follows: TGTGCCAGCAGCTTAGTTATGCAGGCGCCTTATGGCTACACCTTC.